In its sample, the clone carrying this TCR beta chain was seen a few times. Antigen unknown. This specimen comes from a study of early T cells in non-severe SARS-CoV-2 infection. Overall study context: The input, bulk RNA from unsorted whole blood, was sequenced, and chains were unpaired. General observations from the study: VDJdb matches were skewed toward anti-spike CD8 T cell responses.

Researchers attached unique molecular identifiers to individual cDNA molecules. TCRdb ran MiXCR on the 5' RACE reads and lists one entry per CDR3 protein. The sample gives about 86,000 distinct CDR3 sequences, around an eighth of which show up once; roughly 7% is in the top ten. Trimming took off 6 bases at V and 4 bases at J, with 12 bases between the two ends. The CDR3 is 13 residues long. CDR1 is MNHEY, CDR2 SVGEGT, per germline. This rearrangement joins TRBV6-2 or TRBV6-3 to TRBJ1-1; D gene uncertain. This sequence was found in an adult who was a healthcare worker with PCR-confirmed SARS-CoV-2 infection or an uninfected control (not recorded which). Sequences were obtained from whole blood. The CDR3 protein is CASRPTSGTEAFF. The CDR3 DNA sequence: TGTGCCAGCAGGCCTACATCAGGCACTGAAGCTTTCTTT.